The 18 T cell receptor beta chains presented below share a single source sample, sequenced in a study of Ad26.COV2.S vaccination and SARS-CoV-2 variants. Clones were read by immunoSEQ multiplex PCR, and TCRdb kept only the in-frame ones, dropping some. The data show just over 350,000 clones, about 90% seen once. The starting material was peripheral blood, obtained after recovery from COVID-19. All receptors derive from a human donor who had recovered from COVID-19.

DNA for the CDR3: TGCAGCGTTGTCGGGGACCGGGGCTACACCTTC. The encoded protein is CSVVGDRGYTF. This chain uses TRBV29-1 with TRBJ1-2; D might be TRBD1 (5 bases). The germline gives CDR1 SQVTM, CDR2 ANQGSEA. V was clipped by 4 bases and J by 8 bases, with 11 bases between them. This CDR3 region has 11 residues.

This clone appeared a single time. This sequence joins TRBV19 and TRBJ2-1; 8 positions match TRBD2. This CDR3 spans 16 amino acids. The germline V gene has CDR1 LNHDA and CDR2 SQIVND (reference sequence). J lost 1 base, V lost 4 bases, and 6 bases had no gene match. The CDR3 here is CASSTELAESYNEQFF. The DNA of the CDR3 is TGTGCCAGTAGTACCGAACTAGCGGAGTCCTACAATGAGCAGTTCTTC. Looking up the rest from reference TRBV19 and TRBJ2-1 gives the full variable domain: DGGITQSPKYLFRKEGQNVTLSCEQNLNHDAMYWYRQDPGQGLRLIYYSQIVNDFQKGDIAEGYSVSREKKESFPLTVTSAQKNPTAFYLCASSTELAESYNEQFFGPGTRLTVL.

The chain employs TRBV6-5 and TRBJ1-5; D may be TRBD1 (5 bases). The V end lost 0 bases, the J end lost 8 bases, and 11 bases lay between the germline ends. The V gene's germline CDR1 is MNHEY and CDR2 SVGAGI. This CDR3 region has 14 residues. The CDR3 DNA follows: TGTGCCAGCAGTTACTCGACGGGGGTCAAGCCCCAGCATTTT. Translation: CASSYSTGVKPQHF.

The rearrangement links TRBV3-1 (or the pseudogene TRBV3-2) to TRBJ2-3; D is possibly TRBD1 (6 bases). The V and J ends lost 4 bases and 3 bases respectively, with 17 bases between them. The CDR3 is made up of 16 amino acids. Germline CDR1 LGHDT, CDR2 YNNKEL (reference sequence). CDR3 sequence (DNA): TGTGCCAGCAGCCTCCGATCGGGCAGGGGAACAGATACGCAGTATTTT. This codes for CASSLRSGRGTDTQYF.

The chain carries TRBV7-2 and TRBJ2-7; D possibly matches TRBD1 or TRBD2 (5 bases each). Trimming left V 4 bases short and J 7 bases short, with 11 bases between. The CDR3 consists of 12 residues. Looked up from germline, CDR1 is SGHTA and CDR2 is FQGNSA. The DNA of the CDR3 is TGTGCCAGCAGCTCCCGAGGGGAAGAGCAGTACTTC. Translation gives CASSSRGEEQYF.

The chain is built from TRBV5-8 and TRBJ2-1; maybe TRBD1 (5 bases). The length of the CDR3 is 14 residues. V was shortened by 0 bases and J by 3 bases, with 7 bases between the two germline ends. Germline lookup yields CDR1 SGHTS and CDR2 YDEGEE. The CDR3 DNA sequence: TGTGCCAGCAGCTTGGCAGGGCTCTACAATGAGCAGTTCTTC. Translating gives CASSLAGLYNEQFF.

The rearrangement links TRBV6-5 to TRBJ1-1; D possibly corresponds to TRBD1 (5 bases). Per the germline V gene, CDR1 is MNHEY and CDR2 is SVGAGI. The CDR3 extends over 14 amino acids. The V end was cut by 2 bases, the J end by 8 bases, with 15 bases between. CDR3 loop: CASSYPGRRGEAFF. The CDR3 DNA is TGTGCCAGCAGTTACCCGGGACGCCGGGGGGAAGCTTTCTTT.

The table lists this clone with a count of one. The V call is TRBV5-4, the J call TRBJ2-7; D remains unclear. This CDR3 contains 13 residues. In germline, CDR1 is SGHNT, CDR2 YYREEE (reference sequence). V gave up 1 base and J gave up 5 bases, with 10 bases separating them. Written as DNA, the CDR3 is TGTGCCAGCAGCTTGTCCCTGGGTAACGAGCAGTACTTC. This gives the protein CASSLSLGNEQYF.

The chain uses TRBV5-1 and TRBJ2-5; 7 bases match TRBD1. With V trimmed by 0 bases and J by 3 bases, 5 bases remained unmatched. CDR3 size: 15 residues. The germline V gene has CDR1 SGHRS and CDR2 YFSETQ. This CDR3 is CASSLGQGSEETQYF. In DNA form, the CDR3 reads TGCGCCAGCAGCTTGGGACAGGGTAGCGAAGAGACCCAGTACTTC.

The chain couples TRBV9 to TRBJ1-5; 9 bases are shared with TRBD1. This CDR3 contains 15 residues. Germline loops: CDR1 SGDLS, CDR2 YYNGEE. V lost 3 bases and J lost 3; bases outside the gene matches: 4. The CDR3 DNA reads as TGTGCCAGCAGCGCGGGGACAGGGCCCAATCAGCCCCAGCATTTT. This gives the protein CASSAGTGPNQPQHF.

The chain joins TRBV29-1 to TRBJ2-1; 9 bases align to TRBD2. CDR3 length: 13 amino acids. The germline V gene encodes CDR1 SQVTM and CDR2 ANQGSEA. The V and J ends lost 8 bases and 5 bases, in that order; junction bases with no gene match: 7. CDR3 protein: CSTHAGGDNEQFF. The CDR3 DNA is TGCAGCACCCATGCGGGGGGGGACAATGAGCAGTTCTTC.

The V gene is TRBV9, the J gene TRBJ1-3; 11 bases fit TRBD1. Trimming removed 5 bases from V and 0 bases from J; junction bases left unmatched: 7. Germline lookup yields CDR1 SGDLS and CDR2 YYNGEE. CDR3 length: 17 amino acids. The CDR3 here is CASSLDGTGGSGNTIYF. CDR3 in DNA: TGTGCCAGCAGTCTCGACGGGACAGGGGGCTCTGGAAACACCATATATTTT.

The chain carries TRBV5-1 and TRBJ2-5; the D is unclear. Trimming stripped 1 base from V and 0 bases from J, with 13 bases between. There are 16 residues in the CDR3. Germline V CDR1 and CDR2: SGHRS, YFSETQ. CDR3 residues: CASSLTATLYQETQYF. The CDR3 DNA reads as TGCGCCAGCAGCTTGACAGCAACCCTGTACCAAGAGACCCAGTACTTC. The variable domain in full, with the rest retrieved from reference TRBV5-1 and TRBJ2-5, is KAGVTQTPRYLIKTRGQQVTLSCSPISGHRSVSWYQQTPGQGLQFLFEYFSETQRNKGNFPGRFSGRQFSNSRSEMNVSTLELGDSALYLCASSLTATLYQETQYFGPGTRLLVL.

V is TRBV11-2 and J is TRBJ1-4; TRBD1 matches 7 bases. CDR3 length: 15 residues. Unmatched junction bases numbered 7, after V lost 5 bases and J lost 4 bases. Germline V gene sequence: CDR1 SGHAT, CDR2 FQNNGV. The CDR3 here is CASSEQGRNNEKLFF. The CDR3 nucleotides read TGTGCCAGCAGCGAACAGGGGCGGAATAATGAAAAACTGTTTTTT.

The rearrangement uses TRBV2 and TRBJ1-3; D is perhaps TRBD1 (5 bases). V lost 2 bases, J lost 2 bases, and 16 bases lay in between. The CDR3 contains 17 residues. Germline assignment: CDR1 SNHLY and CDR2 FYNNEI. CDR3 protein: CASSEIGGKSTGNTIYF. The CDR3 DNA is TGTGCCAGCAGTGAAATTGGGGGAAAGTCTACTGGAAACACCATATATTTT.

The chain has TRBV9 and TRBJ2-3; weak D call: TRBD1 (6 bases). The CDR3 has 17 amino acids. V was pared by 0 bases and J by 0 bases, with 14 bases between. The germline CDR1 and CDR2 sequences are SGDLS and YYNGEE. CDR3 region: CASSVGRTDYSTDTQYF. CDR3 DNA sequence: TGTGCCAGCAGCGTAGGTCGGACAGATTATAGCACAGATACGCAGTATTTT.

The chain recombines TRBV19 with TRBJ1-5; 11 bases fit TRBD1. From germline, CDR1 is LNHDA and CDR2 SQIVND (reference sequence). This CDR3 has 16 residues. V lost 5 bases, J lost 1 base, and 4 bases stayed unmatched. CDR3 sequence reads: CASSSGQGGSNQPQHF. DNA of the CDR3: TGTGCCAGTAGTTCGGGACAGGGGGGAAGCAATCAGCCCCAGCATTTT.

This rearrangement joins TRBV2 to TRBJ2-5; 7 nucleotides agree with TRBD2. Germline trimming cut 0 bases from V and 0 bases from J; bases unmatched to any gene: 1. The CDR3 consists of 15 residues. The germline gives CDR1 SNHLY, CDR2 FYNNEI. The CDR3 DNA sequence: TGTGCCAGCAGTGAAGCTAGCGGGTACCAAGAGACCCAGTACTTC. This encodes CASSEASGYQETQYF.